This TCR beta chain was captured in a study of OX40 agonist ivuxolimab in advanced cancers. Whole-study context: Three patients got partial responses; one had hepatocellular carcinoma and two had cutaneous melanoma.

Study results and caveats: People who partly responded at 0.1-3.0 mg/kg had some of the least clonal expansion seen. On average, a greater number of expanded clones characterised CD8+ T cells relative to CD4+.

As to this clone: Its cognate antigen is unknown.

TCRdb's table, derived via immunoSEQ multiplex PCR, lists solely in-frame clones and lacks some. The table shows 90,000 to 100,000 clones, with roughly 95% occurring only once. The sample in question was CD4+ or CD8+ T cells sorted from blood, obtained in a trial of the OX40 agonist ivuxolimab. This receptor was identified in an adult with an advanced solid tumor such as melanoma, head and neck, liver or kidney cancer.

This CDR3 reads CASSLAGGSNQPQHF. DNA of the CDR3: TGTGCCAGCAGCTTAGCCGGGGGTAGCAATCAGCCCCAGCATTTT. J is TRBJ1-5 and V is TRBV7-9, with D possibly being TRBD1 (5 bases). V lost 0 bases to trimming and J lost 0 bases, with 6 bases between them. The CDR3 extends over 15 amino acids. Germline V gene data show CDR1 as SEHNR and CDR2 as FQNEAQ (reference sequence).